Reported below is one T cell receptor beta chain. Its antigen is not identified. TCRdb's table, derived via immunoSEQ multiplex PCR, lists solely in-frame clones and lacks some. The table lists roughly 150,000 clones, about 86% of them singletons, with approximately 3.4% in the top ten. These data originate in a study of T cell responses to AZD1222 COVID-19 vaccine. General observations from the study: Repertoires were obtained only post-peak T cell response. Baseline testing showed seropositivity in only a handful of AZD1222 recipients.

The V gene's germline CDR1 is SGHRS and CDR2 YFSETQ. The CDR3 sequence is 15 residues long. J was trimmed by 5 bases and V by 0 bases; bases with no gene match: 7. The chain recombines TRBV5-1 with TRBJ2-5; 7 bases are a match to TRBD2. This specimen consisted of peripheral blood, obtained on day 0 of AZD1222 vaccination. This TCR was recovered from an adult in good health. CDR3 nucleotides: TGCGCCAGCAGCTTGGGTTCGGGAGGCGGGGAGACCCAGTACTTC. Translating gives CASSLGSGGGETQYF. The full variable domain, its missing parts supplied by reference TRBV5-1 and TRBJ2-5, is KAGVTQTPRYLIKTRGQQVTLSCSPISGHRSVSWYQQTPGQGLQFLFEYFSETQRNKGNFPGRFSGRQFSNSRSEMNVSTLELGDSALYLCASSLGSGGGETQYFGPGTRLLVL.